These 8 T cell receptor beta chains originate from one sample sequenced in a study of CD8 T cells in ankylosing spondylitis. Overall study findings and caveats: Seemingly distinctive of ankylosing spondylitis blood was a TCR beta motif formed by eight highly homologous variants.

TCRdb re-analysed the 5' RACE reads in MiXCR, keeping a single row per CDR3 protein. The sample lists hundreds of thousands of distinct CDR3 sequences; about 17% were seen once. The antigens for these receptors are not known. Sequencing was done on a sample of blood, either unsorted or a sorted T cell fraction (not recorded which). The receptor source for this set is a male donor with ankylosing spondylitis.

The rearrangement joins TRBV4-1 to TRBJ2-3; 7 bases match TRBD2. Per germline, CDR1 MGHRA and CDR2 YSYEKL. Trimming took 0 bases from V and 5 from J; bases not matched to a gene: 5. The CDR3 contains 15 residues. Here the CDR3 DNA reads TGCGCCAGCAGCCAAGACGGGGTAGCGGGAGATACGCAGTATTTT. Its translation: CASSQDGVAGDTQYF.

CDR3 nucleotides: TGTGCCAGCAGCTTAGCTGGAGCGGGAGCTGCCGGGGAGCTGTTTTTT. Its translation: CASSLAGAGAAGELFF. The gene calls are TRBV11-2 and TRBJ2-2, with 8 bases fitting TRBD2. The germline CDR1 and CDR2 sequences are SGHAT and FQNNGV. V lost 1 base and J lost 6; bases outside the gene matches: 7. This CDR3 contains 16 residues.

The CDR3 sequence is CSPDGETGGFYNEQFF. CDR3 nucleotides: TGCAGTCCAGATGGGGAGACAGGGGGCTTCTACAATGAGCAGTTCTTC. This chain links TRBV20-1 with TRBJ2-1; 10 bases fit TRBD1. Trimming at V came to 8 bases and at J to 3 bases, leaving 13 bases not matched to a gene. Germline V gene sequence: CDR1 DFQATT, CDR2 SNEGSKA (reference sequence). This CDR3 region has 16 residues.

This clonotype was recorded many times. The chain couples TRBV5-1 to TRBJ1-5; D may be TRBD1 (5 bases). The length of the CDR3 is 14 residues. Germline CDR1 reads SGHRS; CDR2 reads YFSETQ. Trimming took 6 bases from V and 6 from J, leaving 16 bases between them. The CDR3 loop is CASNVDRPRQPQHF. DNA for the CDR3: TGCGCCAGCAACGTAGACAGACCCCGTCAGCCCCAGCATTTT. The full variable domain, completed using reference TRBV5-1 and TRBJ1-5, is KAGVTQTPRYLIKTRGQQVTLSCSPISGHRSVSWYQQTPGQGLQFLFEYFSETQRNKGNFPGRFSGRQFSNSRSEMNVSTLELGDSALYLCASNVDRPRQPQHFGDGTRLSIL.

This clonotype was recorded a few times. This chain links TRBV20-1 with TRBJ2-3, with D unresolved. V was pared by 6 bases and J by 1 base, with 17 bases between. Per the germline V gene, CDR1 is DFQATT and CDR2 is SNEGSKA (reference sequence). The CDR3 has 15 residues. CDR3: CSADMTPWGTDTQYF. CDR3 coding DNA: TGCAGTGCAGACATGACCCCTTGGGGCACAGATACGCAGTATTTT.

This clonotype was seen a handful of times. The V and J genes are TRBV7-9 and TRBJ2-3; D perhaps matches TRBD2 (6 bases). Trimming took 5 bases from V and 0 from J, leaving 12 bases between them. Germline CDR1 reads SEHNR; CDR2 reads FQNEAQ (reference sequence). CDR3 length: 15 residues. In nucleotides, the CDR3 is TGTGCCAGCAGCAGAGGGACTGACAGCACAGATACGCAGTATTTT. It is translated as CASSRGTDSTDTQYF.

This chain connects TRBV5-6 to TRBJ2-1; 10 bases line up with TRBD2. Losses at the gene ends were 4 bases for V and 2 bases for J; bases not matched to a gene: 15. The germline V gene has CDR1 SGHDT and CDR2 YYEEEE. This CDR3 contains 19 residues. In DNA, the CDR3 is TGTGCCAGCAGCCCTTACCTAGGGCTAGCGGGGGCCCCCTACAATGAGCAGTTCTTC. It yields the protein CASSPYLGLAGAPYNEQFF.

This clonotype has just a few counts. J is TRBJ1-1 and V is TRBV7-3; D perhaps matches TRBD1 (6 bases). Germline V gene data show CDR1 as SGHTA and CDR2 as FQGTGA. The CDR3 is made up of 15 amino acids. The V end was cut by 4 bases, the J end by 5 bases, with 17 bases between. CDR3: CASSSSGGQGTEAFF. As DNA, the CDR3 is TGTGCCAGCAGCTCCTCGGGGGGGCAGGGGACTGAAGCTTTCTTT.